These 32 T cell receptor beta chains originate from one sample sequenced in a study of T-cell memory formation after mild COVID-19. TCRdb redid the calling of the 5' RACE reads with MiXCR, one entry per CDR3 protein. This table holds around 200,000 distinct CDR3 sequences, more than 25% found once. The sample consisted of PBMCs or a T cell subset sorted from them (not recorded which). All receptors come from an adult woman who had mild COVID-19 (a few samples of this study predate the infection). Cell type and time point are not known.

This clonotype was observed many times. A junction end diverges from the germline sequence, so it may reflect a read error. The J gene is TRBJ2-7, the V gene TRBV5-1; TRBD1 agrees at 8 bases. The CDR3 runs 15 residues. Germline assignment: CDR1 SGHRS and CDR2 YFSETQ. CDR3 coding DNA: TGTGCCAGCAGCTCCGGACAGGGATTCTCCTACGAGCAGTACTTC. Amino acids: CASSSGQGFSYEQYF.

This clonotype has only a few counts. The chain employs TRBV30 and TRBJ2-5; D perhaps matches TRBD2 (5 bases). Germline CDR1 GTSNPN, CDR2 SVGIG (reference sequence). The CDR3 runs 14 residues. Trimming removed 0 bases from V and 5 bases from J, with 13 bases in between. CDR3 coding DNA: TGTGCCTGGAGTGTATCGGCGGGTGGCGAGACCCAGTACTTC. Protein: CAWSVSAGGETQYF.

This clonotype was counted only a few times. CDR3 amino acids: CSATTPLGYTF. CDR3 nucleotide sequence: TGCAGTGCTACTACGCCTCTGGGCTACACCTTC. The chain has TRBV20-1 and TRBJ1-2; D remains ambiguous. Germline V CDR1 and CDR2: DFQATT, SNEGSKA (reference sequence). The CDR3 contains 11 residues. Trimming removed 4 bases at V and 8 bases at J, with 11 bases between.

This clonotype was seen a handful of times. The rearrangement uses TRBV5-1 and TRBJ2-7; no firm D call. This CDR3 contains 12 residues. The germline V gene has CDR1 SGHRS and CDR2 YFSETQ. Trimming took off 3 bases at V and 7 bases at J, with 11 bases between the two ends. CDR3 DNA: TGCGCCAGCAGCTACAACAAACAGGAGCAGTACTTC. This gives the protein CASSYNKQEQYF. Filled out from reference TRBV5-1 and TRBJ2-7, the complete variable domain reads KAGVTQTPRYLIKTRGQQVTLSCSPISGHRSVSWYQQTPGQGLQFLFEYFSETQRNKGNFPGRFSGRQFSNSRSEMNVSTLELGDSALYLCASSYNKQEQYFGPGTRLTVT.

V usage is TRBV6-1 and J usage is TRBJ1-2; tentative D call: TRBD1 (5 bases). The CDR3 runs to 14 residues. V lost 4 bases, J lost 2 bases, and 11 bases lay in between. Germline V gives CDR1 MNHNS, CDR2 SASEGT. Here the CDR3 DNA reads TGTGCCAGCAGTGTTCGACAGAGAAACTATGGCTACACCTTC. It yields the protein CASSVRQRNYGYTF.

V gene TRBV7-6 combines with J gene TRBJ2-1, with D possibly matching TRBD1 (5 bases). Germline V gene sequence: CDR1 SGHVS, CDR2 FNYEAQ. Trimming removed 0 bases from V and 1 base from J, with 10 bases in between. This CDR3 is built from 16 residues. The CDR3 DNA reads TGTGCCAGCAGCTTAGCGCAGGGCAGTTCCTACAATGAGCAGTTCTTC. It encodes CASSLAQGSSYNEQFF. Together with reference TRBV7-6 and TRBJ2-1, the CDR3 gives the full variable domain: GAGVSQSPRYKVTKRGQDVALRCDPISGHVSLYWYRQALGQGPEFLTYFNYEAQQDKSGLPNDRFSAERPEGSISTLTIQRTEQRDSAMYRCASSLAQGSSYNEQFFGPGTRLTVL.

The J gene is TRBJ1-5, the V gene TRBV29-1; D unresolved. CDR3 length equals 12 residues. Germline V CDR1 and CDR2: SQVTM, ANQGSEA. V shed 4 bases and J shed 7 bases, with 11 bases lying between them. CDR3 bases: TGCAGCGTTGTATATGACGGACAGCCCCAGCATTTT. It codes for CSVVYDGQPQHF.

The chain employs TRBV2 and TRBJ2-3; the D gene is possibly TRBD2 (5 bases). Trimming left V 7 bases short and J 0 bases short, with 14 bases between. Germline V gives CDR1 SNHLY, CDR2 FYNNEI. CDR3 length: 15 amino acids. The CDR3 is CASKKDLPSTDTQYF. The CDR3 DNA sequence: TGTGCCAGCAAAAAGGACTTGCCTAGCACAGATACGCAGTATTTT.

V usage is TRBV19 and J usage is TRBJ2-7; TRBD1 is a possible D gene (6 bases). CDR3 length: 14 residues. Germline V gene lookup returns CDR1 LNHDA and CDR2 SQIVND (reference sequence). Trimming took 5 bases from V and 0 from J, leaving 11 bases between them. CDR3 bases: TGTGCCAGTAGTTCCCGGACAGCCTCCTACGAGCAGTACTTC. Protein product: CASSSRTASYEQYF.

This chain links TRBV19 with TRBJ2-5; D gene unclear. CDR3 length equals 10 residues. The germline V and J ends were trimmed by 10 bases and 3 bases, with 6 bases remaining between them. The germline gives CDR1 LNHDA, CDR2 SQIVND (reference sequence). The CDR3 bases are TGTGCCACGACGAAAGAGACCCAGTACTTC. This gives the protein CATTKETQYF.

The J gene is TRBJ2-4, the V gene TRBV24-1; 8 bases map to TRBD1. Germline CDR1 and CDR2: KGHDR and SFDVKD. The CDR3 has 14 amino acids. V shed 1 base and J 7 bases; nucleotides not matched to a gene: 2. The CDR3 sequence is CATSDLSGGNIQYF. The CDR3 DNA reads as TGTGCCACCAGTGATTTATCAGGGGGCAACATTCAGTACTTC.

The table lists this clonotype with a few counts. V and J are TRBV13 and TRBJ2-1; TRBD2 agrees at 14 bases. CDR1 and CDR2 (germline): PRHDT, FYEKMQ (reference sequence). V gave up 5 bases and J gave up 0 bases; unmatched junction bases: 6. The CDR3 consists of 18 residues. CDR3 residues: CASSRLAGGPSSYNEQFF. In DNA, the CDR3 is TGTGCCAGCAGCCGACTAGCGGGAGGGCCAAGCTCCTACAATGAGCAGTTCTTC.

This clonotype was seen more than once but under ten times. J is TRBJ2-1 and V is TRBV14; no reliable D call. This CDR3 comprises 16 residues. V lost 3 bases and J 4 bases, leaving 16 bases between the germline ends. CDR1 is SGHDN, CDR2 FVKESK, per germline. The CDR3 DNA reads TGTGCCAGCAGCCACGGGCCCGGTGTAAAATACAATGAGCAGTTCTTC. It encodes CASSHGPGVKYNEQFF.

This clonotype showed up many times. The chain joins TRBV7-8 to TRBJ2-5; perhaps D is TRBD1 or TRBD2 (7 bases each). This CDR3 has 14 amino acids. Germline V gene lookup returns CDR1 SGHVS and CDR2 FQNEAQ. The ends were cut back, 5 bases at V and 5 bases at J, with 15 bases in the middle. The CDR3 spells CASSRGTAGETQYF. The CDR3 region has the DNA TGTGCCAGCAGCAGGGGGACAGCGGGGGAGACCCAGTACTTC.

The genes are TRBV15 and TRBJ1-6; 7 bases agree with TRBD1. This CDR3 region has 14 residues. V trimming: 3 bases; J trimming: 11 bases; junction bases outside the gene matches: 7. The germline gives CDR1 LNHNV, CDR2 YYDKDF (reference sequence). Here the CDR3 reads CATSRGQSYPPLHF. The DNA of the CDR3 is TGTGCCACCAGCAGGGGACAGTCATATCCACCCCTCCACTTT. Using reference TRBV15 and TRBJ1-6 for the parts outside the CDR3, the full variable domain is DAMVIQNPRYQVTQFGKPVTLSCSQTLNHNVMYWYQQKSSQAPKLLFHYYDKDFNNEADTPDNFQSRRPNTSFCFLDIRSPGLGDTAMYLCATSRGQSYPPLHFGNGTRLTVT.

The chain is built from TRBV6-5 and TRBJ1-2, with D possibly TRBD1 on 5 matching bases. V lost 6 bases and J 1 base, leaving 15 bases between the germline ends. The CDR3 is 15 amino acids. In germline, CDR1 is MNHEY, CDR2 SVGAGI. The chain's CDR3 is CASRGRATYNYGYTF. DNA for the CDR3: TGTGCCAGCAGAGGCAGGGCGACTTATAACTATGGCTACACCTTC.

The CDR3 is CASSQSGVTEAFF. The CDR3 DNA is TGCGCCAGCAGCCAGTCGGGGGTGACTGAAGCTTTCTTT. The rearrangement links TRBV4-3 to TRBJ1-1; possibly TRBD1 for D (5 bases). Germline V gene data show CDR1 as LGHNA and CDR2 as YSLEER. The CDR3 runs to 13 residues. Trimming shortened V by 3 bases and J by 5 bases, and 10 bases separated the two germline ends.

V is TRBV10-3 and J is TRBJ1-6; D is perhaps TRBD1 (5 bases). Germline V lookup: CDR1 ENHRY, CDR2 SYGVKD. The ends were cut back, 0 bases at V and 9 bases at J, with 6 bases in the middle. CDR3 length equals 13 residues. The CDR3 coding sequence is TGTGCCATCAGTGAGTCGGGGGGTTCACCCCTCCACTTT. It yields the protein CAISESGGSPLHF.

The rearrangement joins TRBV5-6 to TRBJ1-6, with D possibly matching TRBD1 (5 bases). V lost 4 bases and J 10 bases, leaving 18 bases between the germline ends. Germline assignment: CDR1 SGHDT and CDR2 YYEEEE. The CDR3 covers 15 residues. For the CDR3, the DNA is TGTGCCAGCAGCACCTTCGGCGGGGGTTGGTCACCCCTCCACTTT. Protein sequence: CASSTFGGGWSPLHF.

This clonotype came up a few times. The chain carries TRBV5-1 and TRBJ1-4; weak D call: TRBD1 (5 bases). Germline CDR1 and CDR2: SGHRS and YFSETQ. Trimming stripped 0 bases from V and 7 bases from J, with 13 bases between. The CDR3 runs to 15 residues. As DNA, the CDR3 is TGCGCCAGCAGCTTGGCCCACTCCCAGGGTGAAAAACTGTTTTTT. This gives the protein CASSLAHSQGEKLFF.

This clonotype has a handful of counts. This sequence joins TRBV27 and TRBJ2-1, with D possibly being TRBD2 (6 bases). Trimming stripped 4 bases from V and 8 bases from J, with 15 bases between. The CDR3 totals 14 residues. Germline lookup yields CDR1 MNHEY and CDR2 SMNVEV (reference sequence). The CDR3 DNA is TGTGCCAGCAGTTACCCGCCCGGGGGTGATGAGCAGTTCTTC. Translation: CASSYPPGGDEQFF.

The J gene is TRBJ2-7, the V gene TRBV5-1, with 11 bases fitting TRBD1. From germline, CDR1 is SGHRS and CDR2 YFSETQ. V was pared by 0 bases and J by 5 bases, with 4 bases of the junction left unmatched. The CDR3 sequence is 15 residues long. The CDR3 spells CASSLEGQGVHEQYF. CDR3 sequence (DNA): TGCGCCAGCAGCTTGGAGGGACAGGGGGTGCACGAGCAGTACTTC.

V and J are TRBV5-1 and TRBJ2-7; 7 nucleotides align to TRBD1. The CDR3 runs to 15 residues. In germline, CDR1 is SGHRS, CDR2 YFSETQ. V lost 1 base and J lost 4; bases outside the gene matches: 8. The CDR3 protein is CASSLMGGQEYEQYF. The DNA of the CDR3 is TGCGCCAGCAGCTTGATGGGTGGACAGGAGTACGAGCAGTACTTC.

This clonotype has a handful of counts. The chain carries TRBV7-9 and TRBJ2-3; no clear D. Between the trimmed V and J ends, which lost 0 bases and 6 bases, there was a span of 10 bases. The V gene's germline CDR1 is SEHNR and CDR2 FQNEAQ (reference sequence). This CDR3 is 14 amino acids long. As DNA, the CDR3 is TGTGCCAGCAGCTTAGCTCGATCGGGCGATACGCAGTATTTT. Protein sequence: CASSLARSGDTQYF.

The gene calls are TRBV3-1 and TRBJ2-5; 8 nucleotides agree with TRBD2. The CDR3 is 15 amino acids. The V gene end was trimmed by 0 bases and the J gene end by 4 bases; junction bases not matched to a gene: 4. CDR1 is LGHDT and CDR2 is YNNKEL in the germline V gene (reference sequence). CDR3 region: CASSQENGGAETQYF. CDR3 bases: TGTGCCAGCAGCCAAGAAAACGGGGGGGCAGAGACCCAGTACTTC.

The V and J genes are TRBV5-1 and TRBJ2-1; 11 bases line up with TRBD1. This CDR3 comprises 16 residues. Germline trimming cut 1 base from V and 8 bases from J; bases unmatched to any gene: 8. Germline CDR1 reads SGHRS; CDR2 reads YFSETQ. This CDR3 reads CASSLRGQGAPDEQFF. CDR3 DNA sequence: TGCGCCAGCAGCTTGAGAGGACAGGGGGCGCCGGATGAGCAGTTCTTC.

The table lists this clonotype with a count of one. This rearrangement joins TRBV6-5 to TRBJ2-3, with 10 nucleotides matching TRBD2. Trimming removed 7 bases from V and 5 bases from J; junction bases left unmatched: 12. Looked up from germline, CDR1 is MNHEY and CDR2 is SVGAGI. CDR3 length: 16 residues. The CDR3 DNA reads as TGTGCCAGCATCGAAGCGGGGGGGCGGTCTGGAGATACGCAGTATTTT. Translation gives CASIEAGGRSGDTQYF.

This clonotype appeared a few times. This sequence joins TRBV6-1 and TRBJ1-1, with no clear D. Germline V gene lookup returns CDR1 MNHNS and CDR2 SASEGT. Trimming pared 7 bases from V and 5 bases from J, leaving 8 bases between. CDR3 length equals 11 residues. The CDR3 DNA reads TGTGCCAGCAAAATCGTGACTGAAGCTTTCTTT. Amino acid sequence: CASKIVTEAFF.

CDR3 amino acids: CASSDTGLPYEQYF. The CDR3 nucleotides are TGTGCCAGCAGCGATACAGGGTTGCCCTACGAGCAGTACTTC. The V call is TRBV6-5, the J call TRBJ2-7, with D possibly TRBD1 on 6 matching bases. This CDR3 is 14 amino acids long. Germline V lookup: CDR1 MNHEY, CDR2 SVGAGI. V was pared by 6 bases and J by 2 bases, with 14 bases between.

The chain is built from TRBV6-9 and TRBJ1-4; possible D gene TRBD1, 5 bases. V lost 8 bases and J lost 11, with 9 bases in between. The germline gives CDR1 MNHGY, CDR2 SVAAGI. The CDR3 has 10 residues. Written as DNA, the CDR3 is TGTGCCAGCGTCTGGGGGAAACTGTTTTTT. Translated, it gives CASVWGKLFF.

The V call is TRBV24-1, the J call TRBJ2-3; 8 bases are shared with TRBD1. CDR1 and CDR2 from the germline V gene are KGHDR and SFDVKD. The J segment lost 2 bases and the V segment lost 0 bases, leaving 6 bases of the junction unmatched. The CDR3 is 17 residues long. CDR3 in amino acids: CATSDLQETGATDTQYF. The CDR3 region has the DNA TGTGCCACCAGTGATTTGCAGGAGACAGGGGCCACAGATACGCAGTATTTT.

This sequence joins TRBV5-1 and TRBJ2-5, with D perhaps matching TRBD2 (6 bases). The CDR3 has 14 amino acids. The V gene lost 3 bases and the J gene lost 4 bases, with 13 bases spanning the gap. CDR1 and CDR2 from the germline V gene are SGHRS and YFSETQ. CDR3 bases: TGCGCCAGCAGCTACCGGGACTTGGGAGAGACCCAGTACTTC. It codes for CASSYRDLGETQYF.